The rows below give T cell receptor beta chains drawn from one sample of a study of PD-L1 blockade in urothelial cancer. Clones were sequenced by immunoSEQ multiplex PCR, and TCRdb holds only the in-frame ones, with some missing. The sample lists around 110,000 clones; 75% to 90% were seen once. Specimen: PBMCs, collected around atezolizumab (anti-PD-L1) treatment. Receptors originate from a man aged 55 to 70 with urothelial cancer. Both conserved end residues are part of each CDR3. A D gene is named only where the DNA matches it firmly. Where a row states a size, it is once, few, many or the class of an expanded clone; other rows omit it.

D gene: TRBD1
clone size: -
J gene: TRBJ1-4
V gene: TRBV5-1
CDR3 DNA: TGCGCCAGCAGCTACAGACAGGGCTATGAAAAACTGTTTTTT
CDR3 protein: CASSYRQGYEKLFF

D gene: -
clone size: -
J gene: TRBJ2-1
V gene: TRBV5-4
CDR3 DNA: TGTGCCAGCAGCCGCGACCGAGGTGACTACAATGAGCAGTTCTTC
CDR3 protein: CASSRDRGDYNEQFF

D gene: TRBD1
clone size: -
J gene: TRBJ2-7
V gene: TRBV6-5
CDR3 DNA: TGTGCCAGCAGTTCCATCGACAGGGGGGGCGAGCAGTACTTC
CDR3 protein: CASSSIDRGGEQYF

D gene: -
clone size: -
J gene: TRBJ1-2
V gene: TRBV28
CDR3 DNA: TGTGCCAGCAGTTTATGGCAGGCCTCTAAGTATGACTACACCTTC
CDR3 protein: CASSLWQASKYDYTF

D gene: -
clone size: once
J gene: TRBJ2-4
V gene: TRBV11-2
CDR3 DNA: TGTGCCAGCAGCCTGACAGTGCCAGGAAACATTCAGTACTTC
CDR3 protein: CASSLTVPGNIQYF

D gene: TRBD1
clone size: -
J gene: TRBJ1-2
V gene: TRBV6-5
CDR3 DNA: TGTGCCAGCAGCAATGGACAGGGTTCTTCCTATGGCTACACCTTC
CDR3 protein: CASSNGQGSSYGYTF

D gene: -
clone size: few
J gene: TRBJ1-6
V gene: TRBV28
CDR3 DNA: TGTGCCAGCAGTTTAGAGAATTCACCCCTCCACTTT
CDR3 protein: CASSLENSPLHF

D gene: TRBD2
clone size: -
J gene: TRBJ2-1
V gene: TRBV11-2
CDR3 DNA: TGTGCCAGCAGCCCTGGACTAGCGGGAGTGGGGCAGTTCTTC
CDR3 protein: CASSPGLAGVGQFF

D gene: TRBD1
clone size: -
J gene: TRBJ1-2
V gene: TRBV5-1
CDR3 DNA: TGCGCCAGCAGCGGGGGAGAGGGGGCAGTTGGCTACACCTTC
CDR3 protein: CASSGGEGAVGYTF

D gene: TRBD1
clone size: -
J gene: TRBJ2-7
V gene: TRBV19
CDR3 DNA: TGTGCCAGTAGTACAGGGACAGTTGGAGGTTCCTACGAGCAGTACTTC
CDR3 protein: CASSTGTVGGSYEQYF